This is a list of T cell receptor beta chains from one sample in a study of T cells after posttransplantation cyclophosphamide. Profiling relied on immunoSEQ multiplex PCR, and the TCRdb table lists in-frame clones only, not all of them. The sample lists fewer than 25,000 clones; 95% to 98% were seen once. The source material was naive CD4+ T cells sorted from PBMCs. Every receptor here comes from a man aged 50 to 60 in good health, CMV-negative, and a related stem cell transplant donor. Each CDR3 is given with its conserved first and last residue. A D gene is named only where the DNA matches it firmly. Clone size appears in some rows only: once, few, many, or a class for an expanded clone.

d_call,v_call,clone_size,j_call,cdr3_nt,cdr3_aa
.,TRBV27,.,TRBJ1-5,TGTGCCAGCAGTTTAACCAGTAATAGCAATCAGCCCCAGCATTTT,CASSLTSNSNQPQHF
TRBD1,TRBV7-9,.,TRBJ2-2,TGTGCCAGCAGCTTCGCATGGGACAGGGGGTTTGAGCGCACCGGGGAGCTGTTTTTT,CASSFAWDRGFERTGELFF
.,TRBV7-9,.,TRBJ1-3,TGTGCCAGCAGCTTAGACAGTGGAAACACCATATATTTT,CASSLDSGNTIYF
TRBD2,TRBV18,.,TRBJ2-3,TGTGCCAGCTCACCACCGAGCGGGAGTGATGATACGCAGTATTTT,CASSPPSGSDDTQYF
.,TRBV7-2,.,TRBJ2-3,TGTGCCAGCAGCCTGGACAGTCAGACCCTGGATACGCAGTATTTT,CASSLDSQTLDTQYF
TRBD2,TRBV19,.,TRBJ2-1,TGTGCCAGTAGTATAGCGGGGACTAGCAATAAGCAGTTCTTC,CASSIAGTSNKQFF
TRBD1,TRBV5-4,.,TRBJ2-7,TGTGCCAGCAGCTTACAGGGGGTTGGGACCTACGAGCAGTACTTC,CASSLQGVGTYEQYF
TRBD2,TRBV6-6,.,TRBJ2-7,TGTGCCAGCAGTTCAGCGGGAGACAACGAGCAGTACTTC,CASSSAGDNEQYF
.,TRBV6-1,.,TRBJ1-3,TGTGCCAGCAGTCGGGGGGATGCGGGGGACACCATATATTTT,CASSRGDAGDTIYF
TRBD1,TRBV19,.,TRBJ2-3,TGTGCCAGTAGTATGGACAGGGGAATGAGGACAGATACGCAGTATTTT,CASSMDRGMRTDTQYF
TRBD1,TRBV6-5,few,TRBJ1-3,TGTGCCAGCAGTTACGGGACAGGGGACCCTGGAAACACCATATATTTT,CASSYGTGDPGNTIYF
TRBD1,TRBV27,.,TRBJ1-1,TGTGCCAGCAGTTTATACGGGGACAGGGTGGGATGGAACACTGAAGCTTTCTTT,CASSLYGDRVGWNTEAFF
TRBD1,TRBV6-5,once,TRBJ2-5,TGTGCCAGCAGTTACTCCGCAGGGGGTCTATCGGAGACCCAGTACTTC,CASSYSAGGLSETQYF
TRBD1,TRBV19,.,TRBJ1-5,TGTGCCAGTAGTAGAAGGAAGGGACAGGGGGCTTTTTGGCCCCAGCATTTT,CASSRRKGQGAFWPQHF
TRBD2,TRBV5-4,once,TRBJ2-1,TGTGCCAGCAGCTTGGGACTAGCGGGAGAGAGGTTCAATGAGCAGTTCTTC,CASSLGLAGERFNEQFF
.,TRBV7-9,.,TRBJ2-5,TGTGCCAGCAGCTTAGAGGAGGGGAGGGAGACCCAGTACTTC,CASSLEEGRETQYF
.,TRBV5-1,.,TRBJ1-1,TGCGCCAGCAGCGTAACCGGGGGCACTGAAGCTTTCTTT,CASSVTGGTEAFF
TRBD2,TRBV7-6,.,TRBJ2-7,TGTGCCAGCAGCTTAAACTTTCGGGGACGTCAGCGGGGCTACGAGCAGTACTTC,CASSLNFRGRQRGYEQYF
.,TRBV6-5,once,TRBJ1-2,TGTGCCAGCAGCCCCCGGGAGGGCGGCTATGGCTACACCTTC,CASSPREGGYGYTF
.,TRBV6-6,.,TRBJ1-1,TGTGCCAGCAGTGAGGGCCTCGGGACTGAAGCTTTCTTT,CASSEGLGTEAFF
.,TRBV15,.,TRBJ2-5,TGTGCCACCAGCCGCTTTGGGCGGGGACAAGAGACCCAGTACTTC,CATSRFGRGQETQYF
TRBD1,TRBV18,.,TRBJ1-1,TGTGCCAGCTCACCAAGACAGGGTGACACTGAAGCTTTCTTT,CASSPRQGDTEAFF
.,TRBV2,.,TRBJ1-6,TGTGCCAGCAGCCGAGTCCCTCGCAATTCACCCCTCCACTTT,CASSRVPRNSPLHF
.,TRBV18,.,TRBJ1-3,TGTGCCAGCTCACCACCGAGTGTCTCTGGAAACACCATATATTTT,CASSPPSVSGNTIYF